This TCR beta chain comes out of a study of cytomegalovirus exposure and HLA in healthy donors. Data came from immunoSEQ multiplex PCR; TCRdb stores just in-frame clones and leaves some out. The sample lists about 350,000 clones; about nine tenths were seen once. This clone was seen only once. What it recognizes is unknown. CDR3 size: 14 residues. CDR1 is SGHRS and CDR2 is YFSETQ in the germline V gene. The V and J ends lost 4 bases and 3 bases respectively, with 14 bases between them. The study, taken as a whole, reports: The classifier was said to identify cytomegalovirus status with high specificity and sensitivity.

The V gene is TRBV5-1, the J gene TRBJ2-7; D perhaps matches TRBD1 (6 bases). The sample comprised PBMCs. This clonotype originated in a woman in her thirties in good health and CMV-seropositive. The CDR3 region has the DNA TGCGCCAGCAGCAGCGGACAGAAACTCTACGAGCAGTACTTC. This gives the protein CASSSGQKLYEQYF.